This T cell receptor beta chain was identified in a study of shared clonotypes between healthy human individuals. Across the study: Per-donor plates numbered three CD4 naive, three CD4 memory, two CD8 naive and one CD8 memory. Study conclusions and caveats: Naive subsets, compared against memory subsets, generally had larger estimated richness values.

The CDR3 has 14 residues. The germline V gene encodes CDR1 MNHEY and CDR2 SMNVEV (reference sequence). Losses at the gene ends were 3 bases for V and 14 bases for J; bases not matched to a gene: 7. TCRdb's copy holds only in-frame clones and misses some; the assay was immunoSEQ multiplex PCR. Altogether roughly 2.6 million clones are present, around nine tenths being singletons, with the ten largest covering about 0.13%. On this clone itself: Its antigen remains unknown.

The chain uses TRBV27 and TRBJ2-3, with 14 bases lining up with TRBD2. The sequencing sample was made of naive CD4+ T cells sorted from blood. The subset is: CD45RA+ positively selected. This TCR was recovered from a man younger than 35 in good health. The CDR3 loop is CASSLGLAGAPGYF. DNA of the CDR3: TGTGCCAGCAGTTTGGGACTAGCGGGGGCCCCGGGGTATTTT.